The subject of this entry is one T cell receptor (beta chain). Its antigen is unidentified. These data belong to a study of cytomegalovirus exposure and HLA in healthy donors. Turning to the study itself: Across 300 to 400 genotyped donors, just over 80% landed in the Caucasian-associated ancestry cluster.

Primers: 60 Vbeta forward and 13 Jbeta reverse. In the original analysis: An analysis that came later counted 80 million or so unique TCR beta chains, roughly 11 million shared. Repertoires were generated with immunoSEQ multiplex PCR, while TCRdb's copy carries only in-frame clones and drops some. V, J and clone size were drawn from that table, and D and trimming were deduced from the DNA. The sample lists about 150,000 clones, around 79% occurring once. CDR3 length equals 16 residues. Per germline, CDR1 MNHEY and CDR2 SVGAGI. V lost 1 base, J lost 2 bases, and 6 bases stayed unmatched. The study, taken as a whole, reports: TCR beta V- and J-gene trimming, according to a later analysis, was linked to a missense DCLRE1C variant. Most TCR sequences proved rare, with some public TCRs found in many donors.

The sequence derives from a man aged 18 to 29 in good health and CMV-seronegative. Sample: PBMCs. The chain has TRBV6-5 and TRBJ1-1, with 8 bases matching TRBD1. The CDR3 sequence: CASSYYRQGPNTEAFF. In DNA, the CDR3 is TGTGCCAGCAGTTACTACCGACAGGGGCCAAACACTGAAGCTTTCTTT.